This record looks at one T cell receptor (beta chain) sequence and its context. Its antigen is currently not known. Nothing much larger sits one base from this clone, and base qualities are not available. These data belong to a study of siplizumab effects on memory and regulatory T cells (dated by TCRdb to the late 2010s). About the investigation overall: The effect of the anti-CD2 antibody siplizumab on alloreactive T-cell subsets was examined in allogeneic mixed lymphocyte reactions constructed from human PBMCs.

Sorted unstimulated T cells and proliferating T cells recovered from mixed lymphocyte reactions underwent TCRbeta CDR3 sequencing. Fresh whole blood from 9 to 10 HLA-typed healthy donors served as the source for isolating PBMCs. Unstimulated CD4+ regulatory T cells were FACS-sorted to map the origin of alloreactive clones. Libraries were made using the immunoSEQ multiplex PCR assay. Approximately 100,000 TCR templates per sample were assayed on the deep sequencing platform. Genomic DNA extracted from sorted T cells was used for TCRbeta CDR3 sequencing. Concerning the study's data processing: The R programming language was used for the clonal analysis of the TCRbeta CDR3 data. Alloreactive CD4+ and CD8+ clones were identified by comparing unstimulated samples to CFSE-low samples taken after the reaction. Regulatory or non-regulatory origin of alloreactive CD4+ clones was assigned by matching sequences to the sorted unstimulated Treg and non-Treg repertoires. This is the immuneACCESS table as TCRdb keeps it, with only in-frame sequences that have V and J called. A part of the clones is gone; compared with another copy, unresolved V genes explain less than half, and the rest is unexplained. The DNA gave D and trimming, while V, J and clone size come from that table. This sample comprises 90,000 to 120,000 clones, over 90% of them detected only once. In total, the top ten clones hold 0.55% to 0.7% of the sample.

Counted from cysteine to phenylalanine, this CDR3 has 14 amino acids. Only the CDR3 DNA is retained, 42 bases long and in frame from the first base. In the germline V gene, CDR1 corresponds to SGHRS and CDR2 to YFSETQ. The germline V end is reduced by 4 bases and the J end by 5 bases; junction bases left unmatched: 4. Overall study outcomes, separate from this receptor: Of the alloreactive CD4+ clones that could be mapped, the Treg-derived share averaged around 70% with siplizumab compared with around 27% in control reactions. The cumulative frequency of alloreactive sequences that could be traced back to unstimulated CD4+ memory T cells was significantly reduced by siplizumab. Compared with memory T cells, unstimulated naive T cells appeared more diverse, and naive cells seemed to make a substantial contribution to the alloresponse. About 80-97% of proliferating CD4+ or CD8+ clones could not be given a naive or memory phenotype. Sequences below about 10^-5 frequency were poorly captured, so only a minor fraction of alloreactive clones could be mapped to unstimulated subsets. Whether proliferating Tregs from siplizumab cultures were suppressive was not functionally confirmed.

The specimen sequenced was Tregs sorted from blood. This TCR was sampled from a human donor in good health. The V gene is TRBV5-1 and the J gene is TRBJ2-2, with 8 bases aligning to TRBD1. CDR3 protein: CASSRTGLTGELFF. The nucleotide sequence is given as TGCGCCAGCAGCCGGACAGGGCTTACCGGGGAGCTGTTTTTT. Where the CDR3 stops, the reference TRBV5-1 and TRBJ2-2 genes take over; the full variable domain is KAGVTQTPRYLIKTRGQQVTLSCSPISGHRSVSWYQQTPGQGLQFLFEYFSETQRNKGNFPGRFSGRQFSNSRSEMNVSTLELGDSALYLCASSRTGLTGELFFGEGSRLTVL.